The 5 T cell receptor beta chains in this list originate from one sample, sequenced in a study of Graves' ophthalmopathy and Graves' hyperthyroidism. CDR3 regions of TCR beta were amplified from RNA transcripts. HTBI primers primed a first-round RT-PCR, and a second-round multiplex PCR followed. TCRdb re-called the multiplex PCR reads through MiXCR, storing one row per CDR3 protein. The sample lists around 590,000 distinct CDR3 sequences, about 35% occurring once. Sequenced sample: peripheral blood or thyroid tissue (not recorded which). The source of these receptors is an adult man with Graves' hyperthyroidism.

Notes on this clonotype: This may stem from a read error, because a much larger clone lies one nucleotide away. The chain uses TRBV7-3 and TRBJ1-5; D remains unclear. Germline values: CDR1 SGHTA, CDR2 FQGTGA. The ends were cut back, 6 bases at V and 0 bases at J, with 12 bases in the middle. The CDR3 loop spans 15 amino acids. This chain's CDR3 is CASSYWGDSNQPQHF. The CDR3 DNA reads TGTGCCAGCAGTTACTGGGGAGATAGCAATCAGCCCCAGCATTTT.

This clonotype was seen ten or more times. V gene TRBV7-6 combines with J gene TRBJ2-7, with 10 bases identical to TRBD1. The CDR3 covers 16 residues. Germline V CDR1 and CDR2: SGHVS, FNYEAQ. J was trimmed by 0 bases and V by 5 bases; bases with no gene match: 7. In DNA form, the CDR3 reads TGTGCCAGCAGCCCCTCGACAGGGGGCCTCTCCTACGAGCAGTACTTC. Translation: CASSPSTGGLSYEQYF.

This clonotype was recorded many times. The V call is TRBV5-8, the J call TRBJ2-2; the D gene is possibly TRBD1 (5 bases). This CDR3 is built from 16 residues. Trimming cost V 6 bases and J 2 bases, with 17 bases left between them. Germline CDR1 is SGHTS and CDR2 is YDEGEE. The CDR3: CASTLVPTANTGELFF. In DNA form, the CDR3 reads TGTGCCAGCACCTTAGTCCCGACAGCCAACACCGGGGAGCTGTTTTTT.

This clonotype was seen repeatedly, ten times or more. Here the CDR3 DNA reads TGTGCCACCAGCAGAGATCGGGAGGGGTTGGGTGAGCAGTACTTC. Its protein product is CATSRDREGLGEQYF. The chain couples TRBV15 to TRBJ2-7; TRBD2 matches at 8 bases. CDR1 LNHNV and CDR2 YYDKDF come from the germline V gene (reference sequence). This CDR3 has 15 amino acids. Trimming removed 0 bases from V and 7 bases from J; junction bases left unmatched: 8.

Only a few counts were recorded for this clonotype. The rearrangement uses TRBV7-9 and TRBJ2-7; tentatively, D is TRBD2 (5 bases). The J call may be in error: the DNA end matches TRBJ2-4 better. The CDR3 contains 15 residues. The germline gives CDR1 SEHNR, CDR2 FQNEAQ (reference sequence). For the CDR3, the DNA is TGTGCCAGCAGCCCCGCCGGGCGGGCGGGTGACATTCAGTACTTC. Its protein is CASSPAGRAGDIQYF.